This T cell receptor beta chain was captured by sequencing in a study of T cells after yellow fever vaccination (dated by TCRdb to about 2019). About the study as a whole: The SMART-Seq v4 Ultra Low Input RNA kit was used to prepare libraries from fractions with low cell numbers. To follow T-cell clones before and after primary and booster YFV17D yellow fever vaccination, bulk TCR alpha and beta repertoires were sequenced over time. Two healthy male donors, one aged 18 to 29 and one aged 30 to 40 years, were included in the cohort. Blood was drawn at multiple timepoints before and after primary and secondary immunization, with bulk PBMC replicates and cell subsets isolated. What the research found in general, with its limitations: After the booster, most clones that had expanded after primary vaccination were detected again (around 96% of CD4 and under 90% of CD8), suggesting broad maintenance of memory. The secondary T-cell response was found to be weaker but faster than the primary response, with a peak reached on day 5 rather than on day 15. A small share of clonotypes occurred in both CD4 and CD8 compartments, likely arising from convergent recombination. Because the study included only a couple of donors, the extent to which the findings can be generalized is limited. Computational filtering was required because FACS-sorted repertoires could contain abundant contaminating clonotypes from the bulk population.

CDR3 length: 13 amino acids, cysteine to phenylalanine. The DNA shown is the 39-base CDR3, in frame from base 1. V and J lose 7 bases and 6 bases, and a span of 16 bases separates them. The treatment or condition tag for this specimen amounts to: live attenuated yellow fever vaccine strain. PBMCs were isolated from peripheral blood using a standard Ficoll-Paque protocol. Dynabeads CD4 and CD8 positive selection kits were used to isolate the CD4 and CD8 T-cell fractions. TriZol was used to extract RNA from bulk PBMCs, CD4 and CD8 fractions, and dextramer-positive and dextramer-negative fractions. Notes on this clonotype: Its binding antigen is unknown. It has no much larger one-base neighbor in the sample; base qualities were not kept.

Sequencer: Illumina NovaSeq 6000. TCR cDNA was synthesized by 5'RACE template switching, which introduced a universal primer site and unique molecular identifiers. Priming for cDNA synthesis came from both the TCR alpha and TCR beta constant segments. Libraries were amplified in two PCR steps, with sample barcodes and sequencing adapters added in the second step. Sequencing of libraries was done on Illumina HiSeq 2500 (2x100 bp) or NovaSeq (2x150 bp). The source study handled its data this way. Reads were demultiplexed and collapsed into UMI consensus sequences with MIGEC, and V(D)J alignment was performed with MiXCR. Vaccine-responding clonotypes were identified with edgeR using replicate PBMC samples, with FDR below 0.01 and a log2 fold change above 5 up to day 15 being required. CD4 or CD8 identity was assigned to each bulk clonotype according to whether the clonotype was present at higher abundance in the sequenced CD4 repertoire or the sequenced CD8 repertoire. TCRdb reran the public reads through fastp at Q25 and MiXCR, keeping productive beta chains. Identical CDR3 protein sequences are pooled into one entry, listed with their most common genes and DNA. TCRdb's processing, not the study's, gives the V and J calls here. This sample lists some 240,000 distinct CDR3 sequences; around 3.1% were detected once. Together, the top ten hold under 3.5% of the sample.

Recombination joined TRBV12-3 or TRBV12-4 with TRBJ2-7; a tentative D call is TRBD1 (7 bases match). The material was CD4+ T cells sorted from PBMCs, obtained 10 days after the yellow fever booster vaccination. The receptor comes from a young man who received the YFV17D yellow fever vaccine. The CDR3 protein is CASTSQGGGEQYF. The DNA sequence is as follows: TGTGCCAGCACTTCCCAGGGGGGAGGCGAGCAGTACTTC.